A selection of T cell receptor beta chains follows, all from one sample in a study of T cells in narcolepsy. Clones were read by immunoSEQ multiplex PCR, and TCRdb kept only the in-frame ones, dropping some. The sample includes roughly 34,000 clones, 75% to 90% of them seen just once. The sequencing input was CD45RA- memory CD4+ T cells from PBMCs. All receptors derive from a human donor with narcolepsy. Each CDR3 is given with its conserved first and last residue. D genes are given only for firm matches. The size entry is marked missing in some rows and otherwise reads once, few, many or a size class.

j_call: TRBJ1-4
d_call: .
clone_size: .
v_call: TRBV6-6
cdr3_nt: TGTGCCAGCAGATCTTGGGGAACTAATGAAAAACTGTTTTTT
cdr3_aa: CASRSWGTNEKLFF

j_call: TRBJ2-3
d_call: .
clone_size: .
v_call: TRBV7-3
cdr3_nt: TGTGCCAGCAGCTTAACAGGGGCGCAAGATACGCAGTATTTT
cdr3_aa: CASSLTGAQDTQYF

j_call: TRBJ2-5
d_call: TRBD1
clone_size: .
v_call: TRBV5-4
cdr3_nt: TGTGCCAGCAAGGGACAGACCCTGGCAGGGGAGACCCAGTACTTC
cdr3_aa: CASKGQTLAGETQYF

j_call: TRBJ1-4
d_call: .
clone_size: few
v_call: TRBV14
cdr3_nt: TGTGCCAGCAGCCAAGAACGAGGAACTAATGAAAAACTGTTTTTT
cdr3_aa: CASSQERGTNEKLFF

j_call: TRBJ1-1
d_call: TRBD1
clone_size: .
v_call: TRBV28
cdr3_nt: TGTGCCAGCAGTTACGGACAGGAGCACACTGAAGCTTTCTTT
cdr3_aa: CASSYGQEHTEAFF

j_call: TRBJ1-2
d_call: TRBD1
clone_size: .
v_call: TRBV5-4
cdr3_nt: TGTGCCAGCAGCCCGGGGGACAGGAAGAACTATGGCTACACCTTC
cdr3_aa: CASSPGDRKNYGYTF

j_call: TRBJ2-5
d_call: TRBD1
clone_size: .
v_call: TRBV15
cdr3_nt: TGTGCCACCAGCACCCTAGGACAGGGCGTGGAGACCCAGTACTTC
cdr3_aa: CATSTLGQGVETQYF

j_call: TRBJ2-2
d_call: TRBD1
clone_size: few
v_call: TRBV19
cdr3_nt: TGTGCCAGTAGCACCCGGACAGGGGGCGGGACCGGGGAGCTGTTTTTT
cdr3_aa: CASSTRTGGGTGELFF

j_call: TRBJ1-5
d_call: TRBD1
clone_size: .
v_call: TRBV29-1
cdr3_nt: TGCAGCGCCCGGACAGGGTACAATCAGCCCCAGCATTTT
cdr3_aa: CSARTGYNQPQHF

j_call: TRBJ2-3
d_call: .
clone_size: .
v_call: TRBV7-2
cdr3_nt: TGTGCCAGCAGCTTCAGACGCACAGATACGCAGTATTTT
cdr3_aa: CASSFRRTDTQYF

j_call: TRBJ1-2
d_call: .
clone_size: .
v_call: TRBV15
cdr3_nt: TGTGCCACCTCGGGACGGGGGCGCGGTGATGGCTACACCTTC
cdr3_aa: CATSGRGRGDGYTF

j_call: TRBJ1-6
d_call: .
clone_size: .
v_call: TRBV19
cdr3_nt: TGTGCCAGTAGTACAGTATTAGAGTATAATTCACCCCTCCACTTT
cdr3_aa: CASSTVLEYNSPLHF